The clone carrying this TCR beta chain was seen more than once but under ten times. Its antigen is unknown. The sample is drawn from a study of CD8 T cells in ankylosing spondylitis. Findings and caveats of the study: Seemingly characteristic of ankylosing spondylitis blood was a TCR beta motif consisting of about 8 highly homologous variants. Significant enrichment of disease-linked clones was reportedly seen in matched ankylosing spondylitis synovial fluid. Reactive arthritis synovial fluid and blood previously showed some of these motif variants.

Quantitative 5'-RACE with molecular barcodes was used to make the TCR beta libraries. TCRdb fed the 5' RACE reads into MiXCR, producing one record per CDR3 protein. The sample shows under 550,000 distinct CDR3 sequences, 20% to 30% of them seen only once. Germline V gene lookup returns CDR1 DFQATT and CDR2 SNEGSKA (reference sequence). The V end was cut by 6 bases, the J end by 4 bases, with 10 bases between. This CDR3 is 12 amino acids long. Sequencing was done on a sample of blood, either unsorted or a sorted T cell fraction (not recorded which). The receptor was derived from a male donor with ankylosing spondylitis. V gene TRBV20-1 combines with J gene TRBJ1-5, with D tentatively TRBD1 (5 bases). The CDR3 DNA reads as TGCAGTGCCCATTCAGGGAATCAGCCCCAGCATTTT. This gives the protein CSAHSGNQPQHF.